This entry describes one TCR beta chain. The data were obtained in a study of blood T cell repertoires in COVID-19. Study-level background: COVID-19 samples, acute and convalescent, were from the United States, Italy and Spain.

In the study's own analysis: Using reference gene primer amplification, nucleated cell counts were estimated. Using immunoSEQ multiplex PCR, the repertoire was profiled, and TCRdb retains in-frame clones only, with some absent. V and J calls and clone size come straight from that table; D and trimming were deduced from the DNA. The table includes roughly 130,000 clones, around 80% detected once. Germline V CDR1 and CDR2: SGHTA, FQGNSA. There are 14 residues in the CDR3. The V gene end was trimmed by 3 bases and the J gene end by 5 bases; junction bases not matched to a gene: 5. The TCR sequence derives from a man aged 50 to 59 with acute or convalescent COVID-19. J is TRBJ2-5 and V is TRBV7-2; 8 nucleotides align to TRBD1. Sequenced input: peripheral blood. The CDR3 reads CASSFQGAGETQYF. CDR3 coding DNA: TGTGCCAGCAGCTTCCAGGGGGCAGGGGAGACCCAGTACTTC.